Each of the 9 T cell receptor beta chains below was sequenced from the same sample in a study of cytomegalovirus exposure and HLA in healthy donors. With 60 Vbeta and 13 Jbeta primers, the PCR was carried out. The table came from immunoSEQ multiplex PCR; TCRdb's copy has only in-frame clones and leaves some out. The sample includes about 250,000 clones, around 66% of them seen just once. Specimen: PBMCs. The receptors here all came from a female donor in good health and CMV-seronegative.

The CDR3 spells CASSLVRTVYTGELFF. In DNA form, the CDR3 reads TGTGCCAGCAGCTTGGTTAGGACAGTTTACACCGGGGAGCTGTTTTTT. V gene TRBV5-5 combines with J gene TRBJ2-2, with D possibly matching TRBD1 (6 bases). Germline V gene data show CDR1 as SGHKS and CDR2 as YYEKEE (reference sequence). Trimming removed 0 bases at V and 3 bases at J, with 12 bases between. The CDR3 covers 16 residues.

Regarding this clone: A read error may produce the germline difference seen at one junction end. The CDR3 loop reads CSSSRDRLGQPQHF. As DNA, the CDR3 is TGTTCCAGCTCCCGGGACAGGCTAGGGCAGCCCCAGCATTTT. The genes are TRBV7-9 and TRBJ1-5; 8 positions agree with TRBD1. Per the germline V gene, CDR1 is SEHNR and CDR2 is FQNEAQ (reference sequence). The CDR3 length is 14 residues.

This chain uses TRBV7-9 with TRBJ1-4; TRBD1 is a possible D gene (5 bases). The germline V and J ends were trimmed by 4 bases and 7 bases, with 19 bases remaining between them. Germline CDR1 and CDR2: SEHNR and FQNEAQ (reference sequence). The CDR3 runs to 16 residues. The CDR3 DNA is TGTGCCAGCAGCTCAATGTCAGGGTCAGTAGGTGAAAAACTGTTTTTT. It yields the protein CASSSMSGSVGEKLFF.

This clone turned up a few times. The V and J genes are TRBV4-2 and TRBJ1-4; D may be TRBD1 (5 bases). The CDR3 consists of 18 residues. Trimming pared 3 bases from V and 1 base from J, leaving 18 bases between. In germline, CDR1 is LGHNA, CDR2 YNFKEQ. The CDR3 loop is CASSQWAGWSGTNEKLFF. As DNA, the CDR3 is TGTGCCAGCAGCCAGTGGGCAGGGTGGTCGGGAACTAATGAAAAACTGTTTTTT.

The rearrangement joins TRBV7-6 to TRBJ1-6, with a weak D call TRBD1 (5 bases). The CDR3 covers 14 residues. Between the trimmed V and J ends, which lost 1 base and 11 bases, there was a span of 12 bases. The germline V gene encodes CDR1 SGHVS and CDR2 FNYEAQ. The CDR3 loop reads CASSLGGTLTPLHF. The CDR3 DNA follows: TGTGCCAGCAGCTTAGGCGGGACGTTGACACCCCTCCACTTT.

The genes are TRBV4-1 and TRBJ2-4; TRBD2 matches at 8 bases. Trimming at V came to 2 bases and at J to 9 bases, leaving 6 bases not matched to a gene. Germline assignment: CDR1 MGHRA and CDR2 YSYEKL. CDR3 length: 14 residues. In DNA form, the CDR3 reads TGCGCCAGCAGCCAATCCCAGCGGGAGTTCATTCAGTACTTC. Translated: CASSQSQREFIQYF.

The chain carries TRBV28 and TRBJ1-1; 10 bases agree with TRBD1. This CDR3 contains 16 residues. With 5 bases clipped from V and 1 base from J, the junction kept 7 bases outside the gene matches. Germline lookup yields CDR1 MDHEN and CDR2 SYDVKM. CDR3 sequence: CASSVDRGLTNTEAFF. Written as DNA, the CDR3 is TGTGCCAGCAGTGTAGACAGGGGGCTCACGAACACTGAAGCTTTCTTT. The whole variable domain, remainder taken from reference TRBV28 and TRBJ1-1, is DVKVTQSSRYLVKRTGEKVFLECVQDMDHENMFWYRQDPGLGLRLIYFSYDVKMKEKGDIPEGYSVSREKKERFSLILESASTNQTSMYLCASSVDRGLTNTEAFFGQGTRLTVV.

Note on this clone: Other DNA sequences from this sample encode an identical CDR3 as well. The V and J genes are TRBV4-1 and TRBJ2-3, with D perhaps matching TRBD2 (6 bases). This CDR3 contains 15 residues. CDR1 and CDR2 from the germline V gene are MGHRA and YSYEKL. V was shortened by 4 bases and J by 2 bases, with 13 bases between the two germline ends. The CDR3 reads CASSPGGLDTDTQYF. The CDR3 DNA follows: TGCGCCAGCAGCCCCGGGGGACTCGACACAGATACGCAGTATTTT.

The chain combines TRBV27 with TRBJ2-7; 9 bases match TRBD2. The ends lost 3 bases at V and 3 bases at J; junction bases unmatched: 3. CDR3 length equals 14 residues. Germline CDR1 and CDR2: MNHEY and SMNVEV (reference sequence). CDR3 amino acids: CASSFASGNYEQYF. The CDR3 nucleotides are TGTGCCAGCAGTTTTGCTAGCGGGAACTACGAGCAGTACTTC.